The 7 T cell receptor beta chains in this list originate from one sample, sequenced in a study of PD-1 blockade in classical Hodgkin lymphoma. Relapse after autologous stem cell transplantation occurred in every patient, and brentuximab vedotin exposure varied. Some clones are missing from TCRdb's copy, which holds only in-frame ones; the method was immunoSEQ multiplex PCR. The table lists roughly 40,000 clones, about 88% of them singletons, with about 9.8% in the top ten. Source: peripheral blood mononuclear cells (PBMCs), taken at baseline. Receptors were obtained from a human donor with classical Hodgkin lymphoma.

In its sample, this clone was seen a few times. The gene calls are TRBV7-3 and TRBJ2-2; 10 bases line up with TRBD2. J gave up 5 bases and V 5 bases, and 5 bases lay outside the gene matches. CDR3 length: 15 amino acids. CDR1 and CDR2 from the germline V gene are SGHTA and FQGTGA. CDR3 nucleotide sequence: TGTGCCAGCAGCCCAGCGGGAGGGCGAACCGGGGAGCTGTTTTTT. As protein: CASSPAGGRTGELFF.

CDR3 DNA sequence: TGTGCCAGTAGTAGGTATGATCAGCCCCAGCATTTT. Its protein product is CASSRYDQPQHF. The chain has TRBV19 and TRBJ1-5; unclear D gene. The CDR3 is 12 residues long. With 4 bases removed from V and 5 bases from J, the gap between germline ends came to 6 bases. Germline V gene data show CDR1 as LNHDA and CDR2 as SQIVND (reference sequence).

V is TRBV5-1 and J is TRBJ1-2, with TRBD1 matching 8 bases. This CDR3 spans 15 amino acids. Per the germline V gene, CDR1 is SGHRS and CDR2 is YFSETQ. V gave up 0 bases and J gave up 2 bases; unmatched junction bases: 3. CDR3 nucleotide sequence: TGCGCCAGCAGCTTGGGCCGGACAGGGAACTATGGCTACACCTTC. It specifies CASSLGRTGNYGYTF. The variable domain in full, with the rest retrieved from reference TRBV5-1 and TRBJ1-2, is KAGVTQTPRYLIKTRGQQVTLSCSPISGHRSVSWYQQTPGQGLQFLFEYFSETQRNKGNFPGRFSGRQFSNSRSEMNVSTLELGDSALYLCASSLGRTGNYGYTFGSGTRLTVV.

V usage is TRBV27 and J usage is TRBJ2-2; 9 positions agree with TRBD2. This CDR3 spans 16 amino acids. Germline V gene sequence: CDR1 MNHEY, CDR2 SMNVEV (reference sequence). Trimming took 5 bases from V and 2 from J; bases not matched to a gene: 6. CDR3 in DNA: TGTGCCAGCAGTAACGTGACTAGCGGTAACACCGGGGAGCTGTTTTTT. This encodes CASSNVTSGNTGELFF.

The V and J genes are TRBV4-1 and TRBJ1-4, with D perhaps TRBD1 (5 bases). CDR3 length: 17 residues. The germline V gene encodes CDR1 MGHRA and CDR2 YSYEKL. V was trimmed by 1 base and J by 8 bases, leaving 20 bases between them. CDR3 nucleotide sequence: TGCGCCAGCAGCCAAGGCGTGACAGAACCGCGCATCGAAAAACTGTTTTTT. Its translation is CASSQGVTEPRIEKLFF.

The gene calls are TRBV27 and TRBJ2-3; 9 bases are a match to TRBD1. CDR1 and CDR2 from the germline V gene are MNHEY and SMNVEV (reference sequence). This CDR3 is 17 amino acids long. V shed 6 bases, J shed 4 bases, and the junction held 14 bases outside the gene matches. CDR3 DNA: TGTGCCAGCAGATCGCCAACGACAGGGGGGATATCAGATACGCAGTATTTT. This encodes CASRSPTTGGISDTQYF.

This clone was detected only once. The chain is built from TRBV27 and TRBJ2-7; TRBD2 agrees at 9 bases. CDR1 is MNHEY and CDR2 is SMNVEV in the germline V gene (reference sequence). With V trimmed by 2 bases and J by 1 base, 3 bases remained unmatched. This CDR3 spans 15 amino acids. CDR3 DNA sequence: TGTGCCAGCAGTTTAATAGCGGGAGTTTCCTACGAGCAGTACTTC. Protein sequence: CASSLIAGVSYEQYF.